Below, 29 T cell receptor beta chains from the same sample are listed, as sequenced in a study of T-cell reconstitution after alpha-beta-depleted transplantation in children. The TCRbeta library was prepared with unique molecular identifiers. A single record per CDR3 protein comes from TCRdb applying MiXCR to the PCR reads. This table has fewer than 700,000 distinct CDR3 sequences, 10% to 15% appearing once. The sequencing used PBMCs, mostly from graft donor cells, collected 360 days after TCRalphabeta/CD19-depleted stem cell transplant. These receptors were taken from a male patient younger than 18 who had a stem cell transplant for acute myeloid leukemia, so the T cells may come from the graft donor.

The CDR3 region has the DNA TGTGCCAGCAGCACCGCCGTGGGACAGGGGGTCGTTTTGTACGAGCAGTACTTC. Translation: CASSTAVGQGVVLYEQYF. The chain combines TRBV21-1 with TRBJ2-7; the D call in the table, TRBD1, was not verified against the DNA. TRBV21-1 is a pseudogene. The CDR3 runs 18 residues.

This clonotype was found a few times. V gene TRBV5-1 combines with J gene TRBJ1-2; D uncertain. CDR1 is SGHRS and CDR2 is YFSETQ in the germline V gene. The CDR3 consists of 12 residues. Trimming took off 0 bases at V and 6 bases at J, with 6 bases between the two ends. CDR3 DNA: TGCGCCAGCAGCTTGGGTGGGGATGGCTACACCTTC. Its protein is CASSLGGDGYTF.

This clonotype appeared a few times. The DNA for the CDR3 is TGTGCCAGCAGACTTCATAGCGCGGGGGCCGGGGAGCTGTTTTTT. It is translated as CASRLHSAGAGELFF. J is TRBJ2-2 and V is TRBV28; 7 bases are shared with TRBD2. The CDR3 consists of 15 residues. Germline V lookup: CDR1 MDHEN, CDR2 SYDVKM. V lost 6 bases to trimming and J lost 6 bases; unmatched junction nucleotides: 10.

The chain links TRBV20-1 to TRBJ1-1, with D tentatively TRBD1 (5 bases). The CDR3 totals 14 residues. The V end was cut by 3 bases, the J end by 2 bases, with 13 bases between. CDR1 is DFQATT, CDR2 SNEGSKA, per germline (reference sequence). The DNA of the CDR3 is TGCAGTGCTAGGTTACGACAGACCAACACTGAAGCTTTCTTT. It encodes CSARLRQTNTEAFF.

In this sample, this clonotype turned up a few times. This chain uses TRBV3-1 with TRBJ2-2; the D is unclear. The CDR3 length is 16 residues. Germline CDR1 LGHDT, CDR2 YNNKEL (reference sequence). Trimming cost V 1 base and J 4 bases, with 13 bases left between them. CDR3: CASSQVRPGGTGELFF. The CDR3 DNA reads as TGTGCCAGCAGCCAAGTCCGCCCTGGTGGCACCGGGGAGCTGTTTTTT.

V gene TRBV6-1 combines with J gene TRBJ2-6, with D uncertain. Deletions cut 7 bases from V and 1 base from J, with 11 bases between. The CDR3 consists of 15 residues. CDR1 MNHNS and CDR2 SASEGT come from the germline V gene. CDR3 protein: CASIYELSGANVLTF. The DNA of the CDR3 is TGTGCCAGCATATACGAGCTATCTGGGGCCAACGTCCTGACTTTC.

The chain is built from TRBV6-2 or TRBV6-3 and TRBJ2-7; TRBD2 matches at 14 bases. Germline trimming cut 6 bases from V and 1 base from J; bases unmatched to any gene: 11. The germline CDR1 and CDR2 sequences are MNHEY and SVGEGT. CDR3 length: 18 amino acids. The CDR3 DNA follows: TGTGCCAGCAGCCCGGGACTAGCGGGAGCTATAGTATCCTACGAGCAGTACTTC. Its translation is CASSPGLAGAIVSYEQYF.

The table lists this clonotype with many counts. The V call is TRBV20-1, the J call TRBJ2-5; perhaps TRBD2 as D (6 bases). The CDR3 loop spans 12 amino acids. Germline assignment: CDR1 DFQATT and CDR2 SNEGSKA (reference sequence). V lost 2 bases to trimming and J lost 4 bases, with 8 bases between them. The CDR3 nucleotides read TGCAGTGCTAGAACGGGAGCAGAGACCCAGTACTTC. Its protein product is CSARTGAETQYF.

The genes are TRBV28 and TRBJ2-1, with TRBD2 identical over 8 bases. Germline V lookup: CDR1 MDHEN, CDR2 SYDVKM. V lost 6 bases, J lost 5 bases, and 9 bases stayed unmatched. CDR3 length: 15 residues. The CDR3 reads CASSLSGRVNNEQFF. In DNA, the CDR3 is TGTGCCAGCAGCCTCAGCGGGAGAGTCAACAATGAGCAGTTCTTC.

V and J are TRBV19 and TRBJ2-4, with unresolved D. CDR3 length equals 14 residues. Germline V CDR1 and CDR2: LNHDA, SQIVND (reference sequence). The V end lost 6 bases, the J end lost 1 base, and 10 bases lay between the germline ends. The chain's CDR3 is CASRTLGAKNIQYF. As DNA, the CDR3 is TGTGCCAGTAGGACCCTGGGGGCCAAAAACATTCAGTACTTC.

This chain connects TRBV7-9 to TRBJ2-5, with D tentatively TRBD1 or TRBD2 (5 bases each). The CDR3 loop spans 13 amino acids. The germline V gene encodes CDR1 SEHNR and CDR2 FQNEAQ (reference sequence). Trimming left V 6 bases short and J 2 bases short, with 10 bases between. DNA for the CDR3: TGTGCCAGCAGGGGACGGTCACAAGAGACCCAGTACTTC. Residues: CASRGRSQETQYF.

This clonotype has at least ten counts. V and J are TRBV28 and TRBJ2-4, with TRBD2 matching 8 bases. The CDR3 is 16 amino acids. After removal of 5 bases from V and 11 bases from J, the junction contained 17 bases not matched to a gene. From germline, CDR1 is MDHEN and CDR2 SYDVKM. This CDR3 reads CASSLRGAGAPHVQYF. The CDR3 nucleotides read TGTGCCAGCAGTCTCCGGGGAGCGGGAGCCCCTCACGTTCAGTACTTC.

The chain carries TRBV10-3 and TRBJ2-1; the match to TRBD2 covers 15 bases. CDR3 length: 18 residues. With V trimmed by 10 bases and J by 4 bases, 14 bases remained unmatched. The V gene's germline CDR1 is ENHRY and CDR2 SYGVKD. CDR3 sequence (DNA): TGTGCCACCCTAGGACTAGCGGGAGGGCATCCACCTTACAATGAGCAGTTCTTC. Its translation: CATLGLAGGHPPYNEQFF.

The chain recombines TRBV15 with TRBJ2-5; D is uncertain. This CDR3 comprises 13 residues. The V end lost 1 base, the J end lost 2 bases, and 5 bases lay between the germline ends. CDR1 and CDR2 from the germline V gene are LNHNV and YYDKDF (reference sequence). The CDR3 coding sequence is TGTGCCACCAGCAGAGGTTCTCAAGAGACCCAGTACTTC. This gives the protein CATSRGSQETQYF. Full variable domain (rest looked up from reference TRBV15 and TRBJ2-5): DAMVIQNPRYQVTQFGKPVTLSCSQTLNHNVMYWYQQKSSQAPKLLFHYYDKDFNNEADTPDNFQSRRPNTSFCFLDIRSPGLGDTAMYLCATSRGSQETQYFGPGTRLLVL.

This clonotype was picked up many times. The chain is built from TRBV12-3 or TRBV12-4 and TRBJ2-1, with D perhaps matching TRBD2 (5 bases). The CDR3 has 15 amino acids. V lost 7 bases to trimming and J lost 1 base, with 14 bases between them. Written as DNA, the CDR3 is TGTGCCAGCAACCCAAGCGGACCTTCCTACAATGAGCAGTTCTTC. Amino acids: CASNPSGPSYNEQFF.

This clonotype was seen only a few times. The chain combines TRBV5-1 with TRBJ1-1, with a weak D call TRBD1 (6 bases). The germline CDR1 and CDR2 sequences are SGHRS and YFSETQ. CDR3 length: 16 amino acids. V was clipped by 2 bases and J by 3 bases, with 17 bases between them. DNA of the CDR3: TGCGCCAGCAGCTTACCCGACAGGACCCCCGACACTGAAGCTTTCTTT. This codes for CASSLPDRTPDTEAFF.

In its sample, this clonotype was seen many times. The chain combines TRBV24-1 with TRBJ2-2; the D gene is possibly TRBD2 (6 bases). Trimming left V 12 bases short and J 2 bases short, with 21 bases between. Germline V gives CDR1 KGHDR, CDR2 SFDVKD. CDR3 length: 16 amino acids. In DNA, the CDR3 is TGTGCCGCCGGACCTCTTATCGGGAGTAACACCGGGGAGCTGTTTTTT. It is translated as CAAGPLIGSNTGELFF.

There are a few counts of this clonotype. This chain joins TRBV15 and TRBJ2-5; the match to TRBD2 covers 8 bases. From germline, CDR1 is LNHNV and CDR2 YYDKDF (reference sequence). This CDR3 is 14 amino acids long. The V gene end was trimmed by 3 bases and the J gene end by 2 bases; junction bases not matched to a gene: 2. For the CDR3, the DNA is TGTGCCACCAGCAGTGGGACTAGACAAGAGACCCAGTACTTC. This codes for CATSSGTRQETQYF. The full variable domain, completed using reference TRBV15 and TRBJ2-5, is DAMVIQNPRYQVTQFGKPVTLSCSQTLNHNVMYWYQQKSSQAPKLLFHYYDKDFNNEADTPDNFQSRRPNTSFCFLDIRSPGLGDTAMYLCATSSGTRQETQYFGPGTRLLVL.

This chain uses TRBV14 with TRBJ1-3, with 7 nucleotides matching TRBD1. This CDR3 has 17 amino acids. In germline, CDR1 is SGHDN, CDR2 FVKESK. Trimming at V came to 4 bases and at J to 0 bases, leaving 9 bases not matched to a gene. The CDR3 here is CASSPRQGIFSGNTIYF. CDR3 in DNA: TGTGCCAGCAGCCCCCGACAGGGAATATTCTCTGGAAACACCATATATTTT.

This clonotype was recorded once. J is TRBJ2-4 and V is TRBV3-1; 7 bases line up with TRBD2. V was pared by 4 bases and J by 0 bases, with 18 bases of the junction left unmatched. The germline V gene encodes CDR1 LGHDT and CDR2 YNNKEL (reference sequence). This CDR3 has 20 amino acids. CDR3 residues: CASSPRGRVPKSAAKNIQYF. The CDR3 nucleotides read TGTGCCAGCAGCCCCAGAGGGAGGGTCCCGAAAAGCGCAGCCAAAAACATTCAGTACTTC.

This clonotype was observed at least ten times. The chain couples TRBV28 to TRBJ2-7, with 8 bases matching TRBD1. Germline V lookup: CDR1 MDHEN, CDR2 SYDVKM. With 7 bases clipped from V and 0 bases from J, the junction kept 8 bases outside the gene matches. The CDR3 runs to 15 residues. The CDR3 bases are TGTGCCAGCATCTCGCCAGGGGGCAGCTCCTACGAGCAGTACTTC. Protein: CASISPGGSSYEQYF. Complete variable domain (other parts from reference TRBV28 and TRBJ2-7): DVKVTQSSRYLVKRTGEKVFLECVQDMDHENMFWYRQDPGLGLRLIYFSYDVKMKEKGDIPEGYSVSREKKERFSLILESASTNQTSMYLCASISPGGSSYEQYFGPGTRLTVT.

The rearrangement joins TRBV10-3 to TRBJ2-3, with 7 bases aligning to TRBD2. The CDR3 spans 14 residues. Germline V gene sequence: CDR1 ENHRY, CDR2 SYGVKD. V lost 7 bases to trimming and J lost 2 bases; unmatched junction nucleotides: 6. Here the CDR3 DNA reads TGTGCCATCAAGGGCGGGAGTTCCACAGATACGCAGTATTTT. Translated, it gives CAIKGGSSTDTQYF.

This clonotype has ten or more counts. This chain uses TRBV6-5 with TRBJ2-1, with D maybe TRBD2 (6 bases). This CDR3 comprises 16 residues. V shed 3 bases and J shed 8 bases, with 20 bases lying between them. CDR1 is MNHEY and CDR2 is SVGAGI in the germline V gene. The chain's CDR3 is CASSYLSPGREDEQFF. The CDR3 nucleotides are TGTGCCAGCAGTTATTTATCCCCCGGCAGGGAGGATGAGCAGTTCTTC.

There are a few counts of this clonotype. The chain couples TRBV5-1 to TRBJ1-2; 7 bases line up with TRBD1. J lost 2 bases, V lost 2 bases, and 9 bases had no gene match. Per germline, CDR1 SGHRS and CDR2 YFSETQ. The CDR3 has 16 amino acids. This CDR3 reads CASSFTGETKNYGYTF. The CDR3 region has the DNA TGCGCCAGCAGCTTTACAGGGGAGACTAAAAACTATGGCTACACCTTC.

The gene calls are TRBV20-1 and TRBJ1-6; tentatively, D is TRBD1 (6 bases). Germline CDR1 DFQATT, CDR2 SNEGSKA (reference sequence). V was clipped by 7 bases and J by 6 bases, with 13 bases between them. The CDR3 has 13 residues. CDR3 loop: CSVKGDPNSPLHF. Here the CDR3 DNA reads TGCAGTGTAAAGGGGGATCCTAATTCACCCCTCCACTTT.

This clonotype was seen a handful of times. This chain uses TRBV25-1 with TRBJ2-5; 9 positions match TRBD1. The J segment lost 1 base and the V segment lost 1 base, leaving 13 bases of the junction unmatched. Per germline, CDR1 MGHDK and CDR2 SYGVNS. The CDR3 has 19 amino acids. This CDR3 reads CASSEFLPGTGTLQETQYF. CDR3 bases: TGTGCCAGCAGTGAATTTCTTCCCGGGACAGGGACCCTCCAAGAGACCCAGTACTTC.

This clonotype was observed at least ten times. The chain couples TRBV24-1 to TRBJ2-5; 14 bases are shared with TRBD2. CDR1 KGHDR and CDR2 SFDVKD come from the germline V gene. This CDR3 has 19 amino acids. The ends lost 1 base at V and 5 bases at J; junction bases unmatched: 11. Written as DNA, the CDR3 is TGTGCCACCAGTGATTTCCCGGGACTAGCGGGAGCGGCATGGGAGACCCAGTACTTC. Its protein is CATSDFPGLAGAAWETQYF.

This clonotype was seen at least ten times. This sequence joins TRBV30 and TRBJ2-2; D is undetermined. CDR1 and CDR2 from the germline V gene are GTSNPN and SVGIG (reference sequence). The CDR3 has 12 residues. V was cut by 2 bases and J by 2 bases, with 3 bases left in between. DNA of the CDR3: TGTGCCTGGAGTCTAAACACCGGGGAGCTGTTTTTT. Translating it yields CAWSLNTGELFF.

This clonotype has more than one count but fewer than ten. The chain employs TRBV28 and TRBJ1-1; D not certain. Trimming took 8 bases from V and 7 from J, leaving 8 bases between them. The CDR3 runs to 10 residues. Germline-derived CDR1 and CDR2 are MDHEN and SYDVKM. This CDR3 is CASRDGEAFF. The CDR3 DNA reads as TGTGCCAGCCGAGATGGTGAAGCTTTCTTT.